The entry below describes one T cell receptor beta chain. This record comes from a study of blood T cell repertoires in COVID-19. The overall study: Italy, Spain and the United States were the sources of the convalescent and acute COVID-19 samples. In each case, the material was cDNA or gDNA derived from T cells, B-cell-depleted T cells, or PBMCs.

Authors' analysis steps: Amplified reference gene primers provided the basis for estimating nucleated cell counts. Using immunoSEQ multiplex PCR, the repertoire was profiled, and TCRdb retains in-frame clones only, with some absent. That table supplies the V and J calls and clone size; D and trimming were determined from the DNA. The profile shows approximately 230,000 clones, around 80% of them singletons. Per germline, CDR1 MNHEY and CDR2 SMNVEV (reference sequence). Trimming at V came to 6 bases and at J to 2 bases, leaving 7 bases not matched to a gene. The CDR3 contains 15 residues. Source material: peripheral blood. The genes are TRBV27 and TRBJ1-5; 7 bases map to TRBD1. The clonotype comes from a man older than 75 with acute or convalescent COVID-19. The CDR3 nucleotides read TGTGCCAGCAGCCTTGGACAGGCAGGCAATCAGCCCCAGCATTTT. Residues: CASSLGQAGNQPQHF.